This T cell receptor (beta chain) was recovered during a study of cytomegalovirus exposure and HLA in healthy donors. Findings of the study overall: A few V segments could not be told apart, such as TRBV6-2 and TRBV6-3, and were left out.

The primer mix had 60 Vbeta and 13 Jbeta primers. Only in-frame clones appear in the TCRdb table, and some are missing; sequencing was by immunoSEQ multiplex PCR. This sample has 150,000 or so clones, with more than 65% found just once. In this sample, this clone turned up a few times. Antigen: not known. V trimming: 0 bases; J trimming: 3 bases; junction bases outside the gene matches: 6. Per germline, CDR1 WNHNN and CDR2 SYGVQD (reference sequence). The CDR3 consists of 16 residues. The chain recombines TRBV10-1 with TRBJ2-5; the match to TRBD2 covers 8 bases. Source material: PBMCs. This TCR derives from a man between 18 and 29 years old in good health and CMV-seropositive. CDR3 region: CASSESSRAGEETQYF. CDR3 nucleotide sequence: TGCGCCAGCAGTGAGTCGAGTCGAGCGGGGGAAGAGACCCAGTACTTC.